The 27 T cell receptor beta chains below were found in one sample sequenced in a study of blood T cell repertoires in COVID-19. Data came from immunoSEQ multiplex PCR; TCRdb stores just in-frame clones and leaves some out. The sample holds under 300,000 clones; 80% to 85% are singletons and the top ten take about 1.5%. The specimen sequenced was peripheral blood. All receptors come from a woman aged 40 to 49 who had recovered from COVID-19.

This clone was picked up one time. The chain is built from TRBV2 and TRBJ2-3, with 8 bases lining up with TRBD1. The length of the CDR3 is 14 residues. V was pared by 6 bases and J by 2 bases, with 4 bases of the junction left unmatched. From germline, CDR1 is SNHLY and CDR2 FYNNEI. The CDR3 DNA reads TGTGCCAGCAGCGTGGACAGGGACACAGATACGCAGTATTTT. Protein sequence: CASSVDRDTDTQYF.

The V gene is TRBV28, the J gene TRBJ1-4; 10 bases fit TRBD1. Trimming removed 6 bases from V and 7 bases from J; junction bases left unmatched: 11. CDR3 length equals 16 residues. Looked up from germline, CDR1 is MDHEN and CDR2 is SYDVKM. CDR3 sequence: CASSSGTGETFEKLFF. The CDR3 DNA reads as TGTGCCAGCAGCTCCGGGACAGGGGAAACATTTGAAAAACTGTTTTTT.

The chain joins TRBV9 to TRBJ1-2; unclear D gene. The CDR3 runs to 12 residues. V was pared by 4 bases and J by 10 bases, with 14 bases between. The germline gives CDR1 SGDLS, CDR2 YYNGEE. CDR3 coding DNA: TGTGCCAGCAGCTCGTTAGCGGACCCCTACACCTTC. Its protein product is CASSSLADPYTF.

The V call is TRBV7-2, the J call TRBJ2-2, with D uncertain. Germline V gene data show CDR1 as SGHTA and CDR2 as FQGNSA. The CDR3 covers 15 residues. Trimming pared 7 bases from V and 1 base from J, leaving 13 bases between. This chain's CDR3 is CASTSPTWNTGELFF. DNA for the CDR3: TGTGCCAGCACCTCCCCGACATGGAACACCGGGGAGCTGTTTTTT. Complete variable domain (other parts from reference TRBV7-2 and TRBJ2-2): GAGVSQSPSNKVTEKGKDVELRCDPISGHTALYWYRQSLGQGLEFLIYFQGNSAPDKSGLPSDRFSAERTGGSVSTLTIQRTQQEDSAVYLCASTSPTWNTGELFFGEGSRLTVL.

The genes are TRBV27 and TRBJ1-1, with 9 bases matching TRBD1. The CDR3 length is 14 residues. J was trimmed by 7 bases and V by 0 bases; bases with no gene match: 3. CDR1 is MNHEY and CDR2 is SMNVEV in the germline V gene (reference sequence). The chain's CDR3 is CASSLSTGGREAFF. The CDR3 coding sequence is TGTGCCAGCAGTTTATCGACAGGGGGGCGTGAAGCTTTCTTT.

The chain links TRBV14 to TRBJ2-2; D possibly corresponds to TRBD1 (5 bases). Per germline, CDR1 SGHDN and CDR2 FVKESK. CDR3 size: 12 residues. V was shortened by 10 bases and J by 6 bases, with 12 bases between the two germline ends. CDR3 residues: CATGRVAGELFF. CDR3 DNA sequence: TGTGCCACCGGCAGGGTAGCCGGGGAGCTGTTTTTT. The whole variable domain, remainder taken from reference TRBV14 and TRBJ2-2, is EAGVTQFPSHSVIEKGQTVTLRCDPISGHDNLYWYRRVMGKEIKFLLHFVKESKQDESGMPNNRFLAERTGGTYSTLKVQPAELEDSGVYFCATGRVAGELFFGEGSRLTVL.

This clone was seen once. J is TRBJ1-1 and V is TRBV19; D gene uncertain. V lost 5 bases, J lost 0 bases, and 7 bases lay in between. CDR1 is LNHDA and CDR2 is SQIVND in the germline V gene (reference sequence). The CDR3 is made up of 13 amino acids. The CDR3 coding sequence is TGTGCCAGTAGTTGGGCCATGAACACTGAAGCTTTCTTT. Translation: CASSWAMNTEAFF.

This chain joins TRBV6-6 and TRBJ1-5, with no clear D. V dropped 0 bases and J dropped 5 bases, with 11 bases sitting between them. The CDR3 loop spans 15 amino acids. CDR1 and CDR2 from the germline V gene are MNHNY and SVGAGI (reference sequence). The DNA of the CDR3 is TGTGCCAGCAGTTACTCCCGGGTACATGATCAGCCCCAGCATTTT. Its protein product is CASSYSRVHDQPQHF.

This chain joins TRBV28 and TRBJ2-7, with 7 bases lining up with TRBD2. The CDR3 covers 15 residues. V gave up 2 bases and J gave up 2 bases; unmatched junction bases: 6. Per germline, CDR1 MDHEN and CDR2 SYDVKM. The CDR3 bases are TGTGCCAGCAGTTTACCGGGCAGCGGGGCCTACGAGCAGTACTTC. Translated, it gives CASSLPGSGAYEQYF. The full variable domain, completed using reference TRBV28 and TRBJ2-7, is DVKVTQSSRYLVKRTGEKVFLECVQDMDHENMFWYRQDPGLGLRLIYFSYDVKMKEKGDIPEGYSVSREKKERFSLILESASTNQTSMYLCASSLPGSGAYEQYFGPGTRLTVT.

This clone came up once. The genes are TRBV5-4 and TRBJ2-1, with D possibly matching TRBD1 (6 bases). This CDR3 region has 13 residues. In germline, CDR1 is SGHNT, CDR2 YYREEE (reference sequence). Trimming cost V 0 bases and J 9 bases, with 10 bases left between them. CDR3 protein: CASSLGGLTEQFF. The CDR3 DNA reads as TGTGCCAGCAGCTTGGGGGGGCTGACTGAGCAGTTCTTC.

V is TRBV2 and J is TRBJ2-1; weak D call: TRBD2 (7 bases). The V end was cut by 6 bases, the J end by 3 bases, with 21 bases between. The germline V gene encodes CDR1 SNHLY and CDR2 FYNNEI. CDR3 length: 17 residues. CDR3 protein: CASSPGKGGVNYNEQFF. In nucleotides, the CDR3 is TGTGCCAGCAGCCCGGGGAAGGGGGGGGTGAACTACAATGAGCAGTTCTTC.

This clone was seen a single time. The chain carries TRBV7-9 and TRBJ1-5, with no clear D. Trimming stripped 5 bases from V and 1 base from J, with 6 bases between. CDR1 is SEHNR and CDR2 is FQNEAQ in the germline V gene (reference sequence). The CDR3 is 13 amino acids. The CDR3 loop is CASSGGSNQPQHF. The CDR3 nucleotides read TGTGCCAGCAGCGGAGGGAGCAATCAGCCCCAGCATTTT.

The J gene is TRBJ2-5, the V gene TRBV7-2; D possibly corresponds to TRBD1 (5 bases). CDR3 length: 15 amino acids. CDR1 is SGHTA, CDR2 FQGNSA, per germline. Trimming shortened V by 5 bases and J by 2 bases, and 15 bases separated the two germline ends. CDR3 coding DNA: TGTGCCAGCAGCCTCCCGACAGTTGGACAAGAGACCCAGTACTTC. Amino acids: CASSLPTVGQETQYF.

V and J are TRBV27 and TRBJ2-6, with D perhaps matching TRBD2 (6 bases). V shed 5 bases and J shed 4 bases, with 21 bases lying between them. CDR1 and CDR2 (germline): MNHEY, SMNVEV (reference sequence). The CDR3 totals 18 residues. The CDR3: CASSPPRRDSGGANVLTF. In DNA, the CDR3 is TGTGCCAGCAGTCCCCCTCGCAGGGACTCGGGAGGGGCCAACGTCCTGACTTTC.

The chain recombines TRBV11-2 with TRBJ2-1; 8 bases line up with TRBD1. The V and J ends lost 4 bases and 3 bases, in that order; junction bases with no gene match: 2. The CDR3 extends over 14 amino acids. CDR1 is SGHAT and CDR2 is FQNNGV in the germline V gene. CDR3 nucleotides: TGTGCCAGCAGCTGGGGACAGGTCTACAATGAGCAGTTCTTC. It is translated as CASSWGQVYNEQFF.

This clone was detected once. V gene TRBV18 combines with J gene TRBJ1-6, with D perhaps TRBD1 (5 bases). The V gene's germline CDR1 is KGHSH and CDR2 LQKENI. With 2 bases removed from V and 9 bases from J, the gap between germline ends came to 23 bases. CDR3 length: 18 amino acids. Here the CDR3 reads CASSPASRGRTGGSPLHF. Here the CDR3 DNA reads TGTGCCAGCTCACCAGCCTCCCGTGGCAGGACGGGGGGTTCACCCCTCCACTTT.

This rearrangement joins TRBV28 to TRBJ2-1, with 12 positions matching TRBD2. Germline CDR1 and CDR2: MDHEN and SYDVKM. J lost 9 bases, V lost 6 bases, and 6 bases had no gene match. This CDR3 region has 14 residues. CDR3 protein: CASSLAGGIFEQFF. CDR3 nucleotides: TGTGCCAGCAGCCTAGCGGGGGGGATCTTTGAGCAGTTCTTC.

The chain combines TRBV28 with TRBJ2-4; D remains ambiguous. The V end was cut by 6 bases, the J end by 6 bases, with 12 bases between. CDR1 is MDHEN, CDR2 SYDVKM, per germline. The CDR3 length is 13 residues. The CDR3 DNA reads TGTGCCAGCAGCTTCTTCACCGGAAACATTCAGTACTTC. Its protein product is CASSFFTGNIQYF.

The chain joins TRBV5-4 to TRBJ1-2; 7 positions match TRBD1. The CDR3 is made up of 14 amino acids. Trimming at V came to 3 bases and at J to 3 bases, leaving 5 bases not matched to a gene. CDR1 is SGHNT, CDR2 YYREEE, per germline (reference sequence). CDR3 amino acids: CASSYGQADYGYTF. The CDR3 bases are TGTGCCAGCAGCTACGGACAGGCCGACTATGGCTACACCTTC.

This clone was detected only a few times. The chain combines TRBV2 with TRBJ1-5; TRBD1 agrees at 7 bases. After removal of 6 bases from V and 0 bases from J, the junction contained 5 bases not matched to a gene. Germline V gene lookup returns CDR1 SNHLY and CDR2 FYNNEI. The CDR3 loop spans 15 amino acids. CDR3 region: CASRWDRGSNQPQHF. The CDR3 DNA sequence: TGTGCCAGCAGATGGGACAGAGGTAGCAATCAGCCCCAGCATTTT.

This chain links TRBV9 with TRBJ1-4, with 7 bases aligning to TRBD1. The CDR3 extends over 16 amino acids. Germline CDR1 and CDR2: SGDLS and YYNGEE. The V and J ends lost 3 bases and 7 bases, in that order; junction bases with no gene match: 12. The CDR3 region is CASSAGWGTAGEKLFF. Here the CDR3 DNA reads TGTGCCAGCAGCGCAGGTTGGGGGACAGCCGGTGAAAAACTGTTTTTT.

The rearrangement joins TRBV28 to TRBJ1-1; D is possibly TRBD1 (5 bases). V was shortened by 7 bases and J by 4 bases, with 16 bases between the two germline ends. CDR1 and CDR2 from the germline V gene are MDHEN and SYDVKM. The CDR3 is made up of 14 amino acids. The chain's CDR3 is CASNGGAGVTEAFF. The CDR3, as DNA: TGTGCCAGCAATGGCGGGGCGGGAGTCACTGAAGCTTTCTTT. The whole variable domain, filled in from reference TRBV28 and TRBJ1-1, reads DVKVTQSSRYLVKRTGEKVFLECVQDMDHENMFWYRQDPGLGLRLIYFSYDVKMKEKGDIPEGYSVSREKKERFSLILESASTNQTSMYLCASNGGAGVTEAFFGQGTRLTVV.

The J gene is TRBJ2-7, the V gene TRBV28; 10 bases fit TRBD2. Losses at the gene ends were 3 bases for V and 11 bases for J; bases not matched to a gene: 7. The CDR3 runs to 13 residues. Germline V gene data show CDR1 as MDHEN and CDR2 as SYDVKM. CDR3 sequence: CASSFVLAGGEYF. In DNA, the CDR3 is TGTGCCAGCAGTTTTGTATTAGCGGGGGGTGAGTACTTC.

The chain employs TRBV7-9 and TRBJ2-7, with D possibly TRBD2 on 6 matching bases. The germline V gene has CDR1 SEHNR and CDR2 FQNEAQ (reference sequence). The CDR3 length is 17 residues. V lost 1 base, J lost 2 bases, and 18 bases lay in between. The CDR3 region has the DNA TGTGCCAGCAGCTTAGAGGCGGACTATGGGAACCCCTACGAGCAGTACTTC. This codes for CASSLEADYGNPYEQYF.

On this clone itself: This sample also contains other DNA sequences that code for the same CDR3. This rearrangement joins TRBV6-5 to TRBJ1-3; 7 bases fit TRBD1. Germline assignment: CDR1 MNHEY and CDR2 SVGAGI. V lost 0 bases and J lost 5; bases outside the gene matches: 1. This CDR3 spans 14 amino acids. CDR3 amino acids: CASSYSGGRNTIYF. CDR3 sequence (DNA): TGTGCCAGCAGTTACTCAGGGGGCCGAAACACCATATATTTT.

This sequence joins TRBV6-5 and TRBJ2-1; weak D call: TRBD2 (6 bases). Looked up from germline, CDR1 is MNHEY and CDR2 is SVGAGI. The CDR3 consists of 16 residues. Trimming took 0 bases from V and 7 from J, leaving 16 bases between them. The CDR3 loop is CASSYSSIRGSNEQFF. CDR3 sequence (DNA): TGTGCCAGCAGTTACTCGAGCATTCGGGGGAGTAATGAGCAGTTCTTC.

The V and J genes are TRBV6-1 and TRBJ1-2; D ambiguous. The CDR3 contains 14 residues. Germline V gives CDR1 MNHNS, CDR2 SASEGT. V lost 2 bases, J lost 4 bases, and 11 bases lay in between. The CDR3 DNA sequence: TGTGCCAGCAGTGAATCGGCGGGATTCTATGGCTACACCTTC. It specifies CASSESAGFYGYTF.